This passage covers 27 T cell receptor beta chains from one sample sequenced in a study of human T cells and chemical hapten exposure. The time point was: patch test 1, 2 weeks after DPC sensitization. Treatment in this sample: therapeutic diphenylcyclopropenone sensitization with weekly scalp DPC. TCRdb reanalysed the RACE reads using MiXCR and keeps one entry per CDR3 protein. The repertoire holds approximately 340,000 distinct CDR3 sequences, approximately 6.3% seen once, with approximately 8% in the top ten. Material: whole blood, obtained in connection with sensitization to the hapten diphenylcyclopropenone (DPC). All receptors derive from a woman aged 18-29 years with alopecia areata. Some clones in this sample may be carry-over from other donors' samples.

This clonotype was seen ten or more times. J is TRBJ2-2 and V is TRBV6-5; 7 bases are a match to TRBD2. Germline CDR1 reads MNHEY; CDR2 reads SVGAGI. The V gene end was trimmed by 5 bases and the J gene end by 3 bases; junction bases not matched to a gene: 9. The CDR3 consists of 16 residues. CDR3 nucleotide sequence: TGTGCCAGCAGTAAAGCGGGGCCTCCGCACACCGGGGAGCTGTTTTTT. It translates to CASSKAGPPHTGELFF.

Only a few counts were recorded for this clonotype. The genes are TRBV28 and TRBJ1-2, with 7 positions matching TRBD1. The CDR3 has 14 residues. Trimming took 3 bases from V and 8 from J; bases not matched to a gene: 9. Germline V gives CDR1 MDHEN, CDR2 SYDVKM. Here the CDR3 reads CASSFPDRVEGYTF. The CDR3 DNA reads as TGTGCCAGCAGTTTCCCTGACAGGGTGGAGGGCTACACCTTC.

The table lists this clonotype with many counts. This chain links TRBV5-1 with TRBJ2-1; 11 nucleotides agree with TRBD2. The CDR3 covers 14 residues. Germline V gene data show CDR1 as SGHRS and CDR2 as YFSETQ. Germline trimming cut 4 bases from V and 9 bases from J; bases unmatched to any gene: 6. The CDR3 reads CASSPSGGRGEQFF. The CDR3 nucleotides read TGCGCCAGCAGCCCTAGCGGGGGGCGTGGTGAGCAGTTCTTC.

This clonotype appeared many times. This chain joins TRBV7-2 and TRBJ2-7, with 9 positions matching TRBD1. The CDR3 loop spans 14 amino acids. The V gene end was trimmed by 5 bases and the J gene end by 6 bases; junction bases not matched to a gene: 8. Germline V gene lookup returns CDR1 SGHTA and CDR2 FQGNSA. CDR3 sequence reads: CASSVGTGKPEQYF. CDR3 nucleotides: TGTGCCAGCAGCGTAGGGACAGGGAAACCCGAGCAGTACTTC.

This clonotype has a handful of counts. The CDR3 sequence: CASSQVPSTDTQYF. In nucleotides, the CDR3 is TGTGCCAGCAGCCAAGTTCCGAGCACAGATACGCAGTATTTT. V gene TRBV3-1 combines with J gene TRBJ2-3; D gene ambiguous. Per the germline V gene, CDR1 is LGHDT and CDR2 is YNNKEL (reference sequence). The CDR3 length is 14 residues. The V end was cut by 1 base, the J end by 0 bases, with 5 bases between.

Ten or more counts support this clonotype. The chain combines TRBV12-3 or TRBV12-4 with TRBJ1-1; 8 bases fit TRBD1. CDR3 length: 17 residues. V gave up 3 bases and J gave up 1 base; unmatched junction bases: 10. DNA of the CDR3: TGTGCCAGCAGTTTCATGGCAGGGGGCATCGGGAACACTGAAGCTTTCTTT. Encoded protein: CASSFMAGGIGNTEAFF.

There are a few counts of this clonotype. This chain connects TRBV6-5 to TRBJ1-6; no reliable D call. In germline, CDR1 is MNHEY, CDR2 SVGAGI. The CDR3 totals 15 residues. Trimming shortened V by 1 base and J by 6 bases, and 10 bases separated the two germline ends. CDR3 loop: CASSYWEASNSPLHF. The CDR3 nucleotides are TGTGCCAGCAGTTACTGGGAGGCCTCTAATTCACCCCTCCACTTT.

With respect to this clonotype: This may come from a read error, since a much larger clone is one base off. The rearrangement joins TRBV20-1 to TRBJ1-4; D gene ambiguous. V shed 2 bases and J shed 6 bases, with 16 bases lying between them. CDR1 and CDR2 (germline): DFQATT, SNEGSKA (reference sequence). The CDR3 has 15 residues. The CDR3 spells CSARPLGREYEKLFF. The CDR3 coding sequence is TGCAGTGCTAGACCCCTGGGGAGAGAATATGAAAAACTGTTTTTT.

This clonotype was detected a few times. The CDR3 nucleotides are TGCAGCGTTGACGGGGGGGAGTTCACTGAAGCTTTCTTT. Amino acid sequence: CSVDGGEFTEAFF. The V and J genes are TRBV29-1 and TRBJ1-1; a possible D gene is TRBD1 (5 bases). The V and J ends lost 3 bases and 4 bases respectively, with 12 bases between them. Germline CDR1 and CDR2: SQVTM and ANQGSEA. The CDR3 length is 13 residues.

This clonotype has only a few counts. CDR3 nucleotides: TGTGCCAGCAGTTCGTCCGACAGAAATTCACCCCTCCACTTT. Its translation is CASSSSDRNSPLHF. This chain links TRBV12-3 or TRBV12-4 with TRBJ1-6; D possibly corresponds to TRBD1 (5 bases). The CDR3 runs to 14 residues. Trimming stripped 4 bases from V and 7 bases from J, with 11 bases between.

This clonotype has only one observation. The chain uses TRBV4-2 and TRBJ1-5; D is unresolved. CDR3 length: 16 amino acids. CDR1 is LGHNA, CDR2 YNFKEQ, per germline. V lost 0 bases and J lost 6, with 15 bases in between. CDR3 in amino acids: CASSQDSREVGQPQHF. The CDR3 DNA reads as TGTGCCAGCAGCCAAGATTCGAGGGAAGTGGGTCAGCCCCAGCATTTT.

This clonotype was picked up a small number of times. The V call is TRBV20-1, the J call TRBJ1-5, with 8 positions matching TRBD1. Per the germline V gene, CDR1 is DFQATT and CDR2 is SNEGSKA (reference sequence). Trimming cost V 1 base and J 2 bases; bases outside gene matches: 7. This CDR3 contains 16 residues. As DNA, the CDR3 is TGCAGTGCTAGAGGATCAGGGGGCGCTGGCAATCAGCCCCAGCATTTT. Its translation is CSARGSGGAGNQPQHF.

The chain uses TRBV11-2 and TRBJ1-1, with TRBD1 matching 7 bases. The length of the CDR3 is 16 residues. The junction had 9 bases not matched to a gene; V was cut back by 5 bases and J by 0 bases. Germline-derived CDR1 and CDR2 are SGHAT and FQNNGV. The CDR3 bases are TGTGCCAGCAGCCCAGAGATAGGGGGCTTGAACACTGAAGCTTTCTTT. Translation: CASSPEIGGLNTEAFF.

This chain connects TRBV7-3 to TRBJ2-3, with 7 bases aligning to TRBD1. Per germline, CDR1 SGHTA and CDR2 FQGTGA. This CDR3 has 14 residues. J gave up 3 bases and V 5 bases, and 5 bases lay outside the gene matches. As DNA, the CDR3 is TGTGCCAGCAGCATATCGGGACAGACAGATACGCAGTATTTT. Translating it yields CASSISGQTDTQYF.

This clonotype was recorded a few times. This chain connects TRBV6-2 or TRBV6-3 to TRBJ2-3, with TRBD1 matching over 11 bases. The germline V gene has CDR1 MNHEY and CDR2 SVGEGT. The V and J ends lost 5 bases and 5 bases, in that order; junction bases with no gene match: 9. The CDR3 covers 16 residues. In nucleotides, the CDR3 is TGTGCCAGCAGTCGACCCGGACAGGGGGCGGGAGATACGCAGTATTTT. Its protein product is CASSRPGQGAGDTQYF.

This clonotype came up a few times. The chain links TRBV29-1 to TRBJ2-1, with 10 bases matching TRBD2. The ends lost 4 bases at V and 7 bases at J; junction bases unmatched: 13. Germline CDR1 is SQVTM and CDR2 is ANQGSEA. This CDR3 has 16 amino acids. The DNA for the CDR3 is TGCAGCGTTGTAAACCCCCCTAGCGGGGGACGGAATGAGCAGTTCTTC. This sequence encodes CSVVNPPSGGRNEQFF.

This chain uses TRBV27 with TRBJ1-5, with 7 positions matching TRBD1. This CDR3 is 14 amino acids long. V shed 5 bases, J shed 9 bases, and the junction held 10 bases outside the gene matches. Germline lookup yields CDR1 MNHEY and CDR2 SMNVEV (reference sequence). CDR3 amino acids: CASSLRDSLTPQHF. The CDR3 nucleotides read TGTGCCAGCAGTCTGAGGGACAGCTTAACGCCCCAGCATTTT.

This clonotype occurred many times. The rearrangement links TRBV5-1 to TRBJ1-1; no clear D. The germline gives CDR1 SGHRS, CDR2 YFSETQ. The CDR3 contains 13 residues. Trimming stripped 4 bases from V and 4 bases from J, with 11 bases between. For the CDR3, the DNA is TGCGCCAGCAGCCCCCCGGCGAGCACTGAAGCTTTCTTT. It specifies CASSPPASTEAFF. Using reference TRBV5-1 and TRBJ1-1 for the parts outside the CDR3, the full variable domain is KAGVTQTPRYLIKTRGQQVTLSCSPISGHRSVSWYQQTPGQGLQFLFEYFSETQRNKGNFPGRFSGRQFSNSRSEMNVSTLELGDSALYLCASSPPASTEAFFGQGTRLTVV.

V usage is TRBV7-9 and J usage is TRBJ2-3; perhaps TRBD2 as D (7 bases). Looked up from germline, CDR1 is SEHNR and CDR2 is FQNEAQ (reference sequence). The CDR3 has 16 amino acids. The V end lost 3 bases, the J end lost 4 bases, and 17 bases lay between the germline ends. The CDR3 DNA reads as TGTGCCAGCAGCTTCCTAGTAGCGCGGGGGCCAGATACGCAGTATTTT. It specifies CASSFLVARGPDTQYF.

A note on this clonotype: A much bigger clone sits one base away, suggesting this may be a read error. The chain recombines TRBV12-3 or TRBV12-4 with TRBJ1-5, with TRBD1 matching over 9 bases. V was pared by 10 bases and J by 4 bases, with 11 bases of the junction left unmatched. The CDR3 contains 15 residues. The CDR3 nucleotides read TGTGCCATCAGACTGAGGACAGGGGAGAATCAGCCCCAGCATTTT. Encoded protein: CAIRLRTGENQPQHF.

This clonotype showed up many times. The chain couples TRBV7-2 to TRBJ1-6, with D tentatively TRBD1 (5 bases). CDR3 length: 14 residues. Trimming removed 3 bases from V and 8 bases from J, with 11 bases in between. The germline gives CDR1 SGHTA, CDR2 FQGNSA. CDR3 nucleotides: TGTGCCAGCAGCTTGCCTGGGGGTTATTCACCCCTCCACTTT. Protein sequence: CASSLPGGYSPLHF.

CDR3 sequence (DNA): TGTGCCGCCAGCGGGGAGAACACTGAAGCTTTCTTT. It encodes CAASGENTEAFF. The rearrangement uses TRBV6-5 and TRBJ1-1; D is unclear. The length of the CDR3 is 12 residues. V was cut by 11 bases and J by 1 base, with 11 bases left in between. The germline CDR1 and CDR2 sequences are MNHEY and SVGAGI.

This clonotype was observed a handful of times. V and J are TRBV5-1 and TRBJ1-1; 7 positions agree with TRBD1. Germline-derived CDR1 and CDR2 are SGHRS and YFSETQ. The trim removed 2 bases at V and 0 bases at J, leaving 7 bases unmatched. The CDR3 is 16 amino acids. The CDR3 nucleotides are TGCGCCAGCAGCTTTACAGGGGCCGGCTTGAACACTGAAGCTTTCTTT. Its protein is CASSFTGAGLNTEAFF.

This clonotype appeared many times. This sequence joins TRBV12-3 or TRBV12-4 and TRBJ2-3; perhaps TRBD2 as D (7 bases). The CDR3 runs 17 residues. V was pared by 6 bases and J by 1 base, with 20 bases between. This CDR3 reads CASRPPWGGERTDTQYF. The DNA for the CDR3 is TGTGCCAGCAGACCCCCGTGGGGGGGCGAACGCACAGATACGCAGTATTTT.

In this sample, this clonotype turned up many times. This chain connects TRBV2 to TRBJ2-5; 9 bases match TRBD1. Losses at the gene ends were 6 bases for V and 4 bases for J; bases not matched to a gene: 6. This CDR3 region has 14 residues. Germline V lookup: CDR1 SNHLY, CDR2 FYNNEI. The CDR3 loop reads CASRAGQGVETQYF. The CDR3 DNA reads TGTGCCAGCAGGGCGGGACAGGGAGTAGAGACCCAGTACTTC.

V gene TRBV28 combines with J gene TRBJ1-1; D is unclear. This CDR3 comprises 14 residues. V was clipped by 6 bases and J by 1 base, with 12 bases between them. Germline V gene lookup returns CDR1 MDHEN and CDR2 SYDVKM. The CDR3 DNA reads TGTGCCAGCAGGCACGGGTTTCAGAACACTGAAGCTTTCTTT. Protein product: CASRHGFQNTEAFF.

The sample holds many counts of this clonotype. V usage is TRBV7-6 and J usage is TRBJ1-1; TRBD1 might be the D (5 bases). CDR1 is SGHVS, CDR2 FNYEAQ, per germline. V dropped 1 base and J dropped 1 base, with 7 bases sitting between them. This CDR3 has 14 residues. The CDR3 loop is CASSLGGENTEAFF. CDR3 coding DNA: TGTGCCAGCAGCTTAGGAGGGGAGAACACTGAAGCTTTCTTT.